This TCR beta chain was identified in a study of glioma-infiltrating T cells. Study details: Samples included WHO grade II oligodendrogliomas or astrocytomas and initial-diagnosis grade IV glioblastomas. Study findings and constraints: Shared blood CDR3 signature motifs marked patients with low tissue-blood divergence.

This clonotype was counted ten times or more. Its antigen is unidentified. Amplification of TCR alpha and beta CDR3 regions from RNA used iRepertoire nested multiplex PCR. Tissue mRNA or PBMC total RNA, roughly 95-400 ng, went into one-step reverse transcription and amplification. TCRdb ran MiXCR on the multiplex PCR reads and lists one entry per CDR3 protein. The sample lists around 390,000 distinct CDR3 sequences; around 38% were seen once. The sequencing sample was made of glioma tissue, nonneoplastic brain tissue, or PBMCs (not recorded which). The TCR comes from a human donor with low-grade glioma or glioblastoma, undergoing nonglioma brain surgery, or in good health (not recorded which).

Here the CDR3 reads CASSYSGTAYEQYF. CDR3 bases: TGTGCCAGTAGCTACTCCGGGACAGCCTACGAGCAGTACTTC. The chain carries TRBV19 and TRBJ2-7; TRBD1 agrees at 7 bases. The CDR3 contains 14 residues. J was trimmed by 2 bases and V by 6 bases; bases with no gene match: 7. CDR1 is LNHDA and CDR2 is SQIVND in the germline V gene (reference sequence).